Sequencing of this T cell receptor (beta chain) was carried out in a study of CD4+ T cells in melanoma. Study conclusions and caveats: Neoantigen-specific CD4+ T cells in melanoma reportedly had diverse differentiation states. A reported correlation linked neoantigen-specific CD4+ T cells to CD8+, macrophage and B cell function.

There are a few counts of this clone. Its matching antigen is unknown. V lost 3 bases and J lost 13; bases outside the gene matches: 5. This CDR3 has 12 amino acids. Germline CDR1 is SGHAT and CDR2 is FQNNGV. The table came from immunoSEQ multiplex PCR; TCRdb's copy has only in-frame clones and leaves some out. The table lists 10,000 to 12,000 clones, roughly 60% of them singletons. V and J are TRBV11-2 and TRBJ2-3; 9 bases map to TRBD2. The material sequenced was cells from a culture (not recorded whether cultured in vitro). The TCR was taken from a human donor with melanoma. The CDR3 loop reads CASSLVSGGKYF. CDR3 nucleotide sequence: TGTGCCAGCAGCTTGGTTAGCGGGGGAAAGTATTTT.